This TCR beta chain derives from a study of breast tumors, draining lymph nodes, adjacent tissues. As regards this clonotype: Its antigen is not identified.

The lymph nodes were axillary draining lymph nodes from breast cancer patients. From the multiplex PCR reads, TCRdb called clonotypes with MiXCR, one entry per CDR3 protein. This sample has over 150,000 distinct CDR3 sequences; around a third occur once, and the top ten carry roughly 4.3%. CDR3 size: 15 residues. The V and J ends lost 6 bases and 5 bases respectively, with 19 bases between them. Germline-derived CDR1 and CDR2 are MNHNS and SASEGT. Study-wide results and limits: Most tumor T cells seemingly derive from lymph node, then expand in tumor. The lymph node origin of tumor T cells was framed as consistent with a hypothesis, not demonstrated. Tumors had less TCR diversity than lymph nodes, more than nontumor tissue. Luminal-like breast cancer showed significantly greater tumor-nontumor repertoire similarity than basal-like breast cancer did.

V usage is TRBV6-1 and J usage is TRBJ2-5, with a possible D match to TRBD1 (5 bases). The sample consisted of axillary lymph node tissue. The sequence derives from a female donor with breast cancer. Some clones in this sample may be carry-over from other donors' samples. CDR3 sequence: CASSQGRNTGETQYF. As DNA, the CDR3 is TGTGCCAGCAGCCAGGGTAGGAACACCGGGGAGACCCAGTACTTC.